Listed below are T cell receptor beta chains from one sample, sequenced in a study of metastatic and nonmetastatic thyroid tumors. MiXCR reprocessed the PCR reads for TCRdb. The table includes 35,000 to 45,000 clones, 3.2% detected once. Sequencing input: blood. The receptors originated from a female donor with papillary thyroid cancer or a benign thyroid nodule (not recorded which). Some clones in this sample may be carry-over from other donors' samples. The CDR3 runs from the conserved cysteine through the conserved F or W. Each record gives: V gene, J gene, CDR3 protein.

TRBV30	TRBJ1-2	CAWTEMIEGGYTF
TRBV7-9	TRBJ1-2	CASSLSQPRRYTF
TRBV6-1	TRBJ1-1	CASTFGGGTEAFF
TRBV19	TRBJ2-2	CASRTSGNTGELFF
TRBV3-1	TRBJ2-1	CASSQDGDHEQFF
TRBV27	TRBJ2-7	CASSSPAGGIYEQYF
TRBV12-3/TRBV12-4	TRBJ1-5	CASTHGRECQPQHF
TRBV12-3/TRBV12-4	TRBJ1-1	CASSPGNGWTTEAFF
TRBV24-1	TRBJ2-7	CATSDNSIEDEQYF
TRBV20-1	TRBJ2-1	CSARDRLAGVYNEQFF
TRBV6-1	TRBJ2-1	CASRTSGSSYNEQFF
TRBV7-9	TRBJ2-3	CASSSEVGFF
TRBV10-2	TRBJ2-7	CASSVGYEQYF
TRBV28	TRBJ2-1	CASSTPGTGYNEQFF
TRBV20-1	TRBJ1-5	CSARERGQGNQPQHF
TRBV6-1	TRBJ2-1	CASRPGDKNKQFF
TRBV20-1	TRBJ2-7	CSARGSTRKYF
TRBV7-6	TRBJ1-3	CASSLARGSHSGNTIYF
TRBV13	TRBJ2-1	CASSFRGGNEQFF
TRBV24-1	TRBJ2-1	CATSDPRGGRYNEQFF
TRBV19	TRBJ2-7	CASSPSLSGITYEQYF
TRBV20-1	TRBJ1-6	CSAPHRRDRGVYNSPLHF
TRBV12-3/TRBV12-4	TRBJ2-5	CASARRVVETQYF
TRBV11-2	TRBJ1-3	CASSTDSGNTIYF
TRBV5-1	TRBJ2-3	CASSRAQSGQQTDTQYF
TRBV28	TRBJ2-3	CASTPGVSGRSGVSTDTQYF
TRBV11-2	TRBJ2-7	CASSFAGQGGQQYF
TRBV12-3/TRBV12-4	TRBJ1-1	CASSNLKGRALNTEAFF
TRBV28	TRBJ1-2	CASSPPDLYGYAF
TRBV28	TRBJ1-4	CASTPWGSTNEKLFF
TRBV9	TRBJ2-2	CASIFSGRLNTGELFF
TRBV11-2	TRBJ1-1	CASRQSWNTEAFF
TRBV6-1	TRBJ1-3	CASSLTRLSSGNTIYF
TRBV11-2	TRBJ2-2	CASSVGLQGRNTGELFF
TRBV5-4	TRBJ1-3	CASSSLDRAGNTIYF
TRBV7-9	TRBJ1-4	CASRPRQGREKLFF
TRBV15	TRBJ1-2	CATSREESVTGYTF
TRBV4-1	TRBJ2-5	CASSQDTGPLIGTQYF
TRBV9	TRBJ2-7	CARIIGGRGAYEQYF
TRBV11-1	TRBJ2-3	CASSEGQGLVDTQYF
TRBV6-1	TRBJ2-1	CASSTTGSSYNEQFF
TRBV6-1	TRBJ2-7	CASRGQGSYEQYF
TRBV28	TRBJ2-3	CASSFSGQASDTQYF
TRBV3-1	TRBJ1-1	CASSQDLGREAFF
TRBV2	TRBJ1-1	CASSVRTGDTEAFF
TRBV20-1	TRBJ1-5	CSARCREDQPQHF
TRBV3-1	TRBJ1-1	CASSQDHRQGRNTEAFF
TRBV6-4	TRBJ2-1	CASTTTSGRAYNEQFF